A selection of T cell receptor beta chains follows, all from one sample in a study of shared clonotypes between healthy human individuals. Method: immunoSEQ multiplex PCR; TCRdb's copy keeps in-frame clones and lacks some. The sample lists 1,100,000 or so clones, around 78% occurring once. The sample taken for sequencing was memory CD4+ T cells from PBMCs. The receptors derive from a man aged 18 to 30 in good health. Some clones in this sample may be carry-over from other donors' samples. CDR3s include the opening cysteine and the closing phenylalanine or tryptophan. D genes are given only for firm matches. For some rows the clone size is stated as once, few or many, or as a class when expanded; others skip it.

CDR3,DNA,V,J,D,size
CASSPDSYEQYF,TGTGCCAGCTCACCGGACAGCTACGAGCAGTACTTC,TRBV18,TRBJ2-7,NA,few
CASSLGLGSRETQYF,TGCGCCAGCAGCTTGGGACTAGGTTCCCGGGAGACCCAGTACTTC,TRBV5-1,TRBJ2-5,NA,many
CASSTAPTSGANVLTF,TGCGCCAGCAGCACTGCACCAACCTCTGGGGCCAACGTCCTGACTTTC,TRBV5-1,TRBJ2-6,NA,NA
CATSTLRGYEQYF,TGTGCCACCTCTACCCTCAGGGGTTACGAGCAGTACTTC,TRBV19,TRBJ2-7,NA,NA
CASSTVGTDNTEAFF,TGCGCCAGCAGCACCGTCGGGACAGATAACACTGAAGCTTTCTTT,TRBV5-1,TRBJ1-1,TRBD1,NA
CASSSTVQETQYF,TGTGCCAGCAGCTCGACAGTGCAAGAGACCCAGTACTTC,TRBV7-7,TRBJ2-5,NA,NA
CASSLMSGESGYTF,TGTGCCAGCAGCTTAATGTCGGGGGAAAGCGGCTACACCTTC,TRBV7-2,TRBJ1-2,NA,NA
CASSRYRVTDTEAFF,TGTGCCAGCTCACGGTACAGGGTTACGGACACTGAAGCTTTCTTT,TRBV18,TRBJ1-1,NA,once
CASSIVVRPNTEAFF,TGTGCCAGTAGTATAGTGGTACGCCCGAACACTGAAGCTTTCTTT,TRBV19,TRBJ1-1,NA,NA
CSVVDIPETQYF,TGCAGCGTTGTAGATATCCCCGAGACCCAGTACTTC,TRBV29-1,TRBJ2-5,NA,NA
CASSPKGGPGTEAFF,TGTGCCAGCAGCCCCAAGGGGGGGCCGGGCACTGAAGCTTTCTTT,TRBV5-4,TRBJ1-1,NA,NA
CASNPSGEGEQYF,TGTGCCAGCAATCCTTCGGGGGAGGGCGAGCAGTACTTC,TRBV2,TRBJ2-7,TRBD2,once
CASSLVASGAYNEQFF,TGTGCCAGCAGTTTAGTGGCTAGCGGCGCCTACAATGAGCAGTTCTTC,TRBV28,TRBJ2-1,TRBD2,NA
CASSTVDSVGKLFF,TGTGCCAGCAGTACGGTGGATTCTGTAGGAAAACTGTTTTTT,TRBV28,TRBJ1-4,NA,NA
CASSLVGGAWGETQYF,TGTGCCAGCAGCTTAGTTGGAGGGGCCTGGGGGGAGACCCAGTACTTC,TRBV11-2,TRBJ2-5,NA,NA
CASSRWGRRWSNADTQYF,TGTGCCAGCAGCCGGTGGGGCAGGAGGTGGAGTAACGCAGATACGCAGTATTTT,TRBV14,TRBJ2-3,NA,NA
CASSLAGRVPNGYTF,TGCGCCAGCAGCTTGGCCGGGCGGGTCCCCAATGGCTACACCTTC,TRBV5-1,TRBJ1-2,NA,NA
CASGPANQPDEQYF,TGCGCCAGCGGACCAGCAAATCAACCTGACGAGCAGTACTTC,TRBV4-1,TRBJ2-7,NA,NA
CASSQGRGGSYEQYF,TGCGCCAGCAGCCAAGGTAGGGGGGGCTCCTACGAGCAGTACTTC,TRBV4-3,TRBJ2-7,NA,NA
CSVEKPSGDTDTQYF,TGCAGCGTTGAAAAGCCCTCAGGAGACACAGATACGCAGTATTTT,TRBV29-1,TRBJ2-3,NA,NA
CAWSVLGEAEAFF,TGTGCCTGGAGTGTACTGGGGGAGGCTGAAGCTTTCTTT,TRBV30,TRBJ1-1,NA,NA
CASSAGQGMGEKLFF,TGTGCCAGCAGCGCAGGACAGGGAATGGGAGAAAAACTGTTTTTT,TRBV7-9,TRBJ1-4,TRBD1,NA
CASRVQGQGTEAFF,TGTGCCAGCAGGGTACAGGGTCAGGGCACTGAAGCTTTCTTT,TRBV6-5,TRBJ1-1,NA,NA
CASSPRTDSNQPQHF,TGTGCCAGCTCACCCCGGACGGATAGCAATCAGCCCCAGCATTTT,TRBV18,TRBJ1-5,NA,NA
CASSYFSGGRQETQYF,TGTGCCAGCAGTTACTTTTCTGGGGGTCGGCAAGAGACCCAGTACTTC,TRBV6-5,TRBJ2-5,NA,once
CASSPRGGGQPQHF,TGTGCCAGTAGTCCCCGGGGGGGAGGTCAGCCCCAGCATTTT,TRBV19,TRBJ1-5,NA,NA
CASSLERERGRVVEQFF,TGTGCCAGCAGCTTAGAAAGGGAGCGCGGGAGGGTAGTGGAGCAGTTCTTC,TRBV11-3,TRBJ2-1,TRBD2,NA
CASSLDRGGRYEQYF,TGTGCCAGCAGCCTAGACAGGGGAGGAAGATACGAGCAGTACTTC,TRBV7-3,TRBJ2-7,TRBD1,NA
CASRSIELGGGYTF,TGTGCCAGCAGGTCCATCGAGCTAGGGGGAGGCTACACCTTC,TRBV21-1,TRBJ1-2,NA,NA
CASTPRVGQGMNTEAFF,TGCGCCAGCACCCCTCGAGTTGGACAGGGAATGAACACTGAAGCTTTCTTT,TRBV5-1,TRBJ1-1,TRBD1,NA
CASSPAYTEAFF,TGTGCCAGCAGCCCGGCTTACACTGAAGCTTTCTTT,TRBV7-3,TRBJ1-1,NA,few
CASSVGGYSNQPQHF,TGTGCCAGCAGCGTAGGGGGTTATAGCAATCAGCCCCAGCATTTT,TRBV9,TRBJ1-5,NA,NA
CASSLGTSGDEQFF,TGTGCCAGCAGCTTAGGGACTAGCGGGGATGAGCAGTTCTTC,TRBV7-6,TRBJ2-1,TRBD2,NA
CASSEGPSRVPGDKNIQYF,TGCGCCAGCAGTGAAGGTCCCTCCCGGGTACCTGGGGACAAAAACATTCAGTACTTC,TRBV10-1,TRBJ2-4,NA,NA
CSVGIRDTQYF,TGCAGCGTTGGGATCAGGGATACGCAGTATTTT,TRBV29-1,TRBJ2-3,NA,NA
CASSGGLAGINEQYF,TGTGCCAGCAGCGGGGGACTAGCGGGAATCAACGAGCAGTACTTC,TRBV9,TRBJ2-7,TRBD2,NA
CSVEIGRARGTQYF,TGCAGCGTTGAAATTGGGCGGGCCCGGGGTACGCAGTATTTT,TRBV29-1,TRBJ2-3,NA,NA
CASSHGRDRGRTEAFF,TGTGCCAGCAGCCACGGACGGGACAGGGGGCGGACTGAAGCTTTCTTT,TRBV5-8,TRBJ1-1,TRBD1,NA
CASSLAGGGTGELFF,TGTGCCAGCAGCTTGGCGGGAGGGGGCACCGGGGAGCTGTTTTTT,TRBV5-5,TRBJ2-2,TRBD2,NA
CASSPFTGIDTQYF,TGTGCCAGCTCACCATTTACAGGGATAGATACGCAGTATTTT,TRBV18,TRBJ2-3,NA,NA
CASSVASTYEQYF,TGTGCCAGCAGCGTAGCTAGCACCTACGAGCAGTACTTC,TRBV9,TRBJ2-7,NA,NA
CSVGGGPTDTQYF,TGCAGCGTTGGAGGAGGGCCGACAGATACGCAGTATTTT,TRBV29-1,TRBJ2-3,NA,NA
CASSVDLANTDTQYF,TGTGCCAGCAGCGTAGACCTAGCGAACACAGATACGCAGTATTTT,TRBV9,TRBJ2-3,NA,few
CASSFSTAPNYGYTF,TGCGCCAGCAGCTTCTCGACGGCTCCTAACTATGGCTACACCTTC,TRBV5-1,TRBJ1-2,NA,once
CSVPRDSDNYGYTF,TGCAGCGTTCCCAGGGACAGCGATAACTATGGCTACACCTTC,TRBV29-1,TRBJ1-2,TRBD1,NA
CATSRRTSGANVLTF,TGTGCCACCAGCAGACGGACATCTGGGGCCAACGTCCTGACTTTC,TRBV15,TRBJ2-6,NA,NA
CASSSSGGRGTDTQYF,TGTGCCAGCAGCTCCTCGGGAGGGCGGGGCACAGATACGCAGTATTTT,TRBV7-2,TRBJ2-3,TRBD2,NA
CASSQDEDRGREEQYF,TGCGCCAGCAGCCAAGATGAGGACCGCGGGAGGGAGGAGCAGTACTTC,TRBV4-1,TRBJ2-7,TRBD2,NA
CASSQDQGRQETQYF,TGCGCCAGCAGCCAAGATCAGGGCAGACAAGAGACCCAGTACTTC,TRBV4-3,TRBJ2-5,NA,NA
CASSPLQGPLNTQYF,TGTGCCAGCAGCCCCTTGCAGGGTCCATTGAATACGCAGTATTTT,TRBV14,TRBJ2-3,NA,NA
CASSPRGREELFF,TGCGCCAGCAGCCCCCGGGGGAGAGAGGAGCTGTTTTTT,TRBV5-1,TRBJ2-2,NA,NA
CSAEREGSETQYF,TGCAGCGCCGAGCGGGAGGGCTCAGAGACCCAGTACTTC,TRBV29-1,TRBJ2-5,TRBD2,NA
CASSLARDRAYEAFF,TGCGCCAGCAGCTTGGCGAGGGACAGAGCTTACGAAGCTTTCTTT,TRBV5-1,TRBJ1-1,TRBD1,NA
CASSYGLAGTYEQYF,TGTGCCAGCAGTTATGGCCTAGCGGGGACCTACGAGCAGTACTTC,TRBV6-5,TRBJ2-7,TRBD2,NA
CASSVSGGSYNEQFF,TGTGCCAGCAGCGTTTCAGGGGGCTCCTACAATGAGCAGTTCTTC,TRBV7-9,TRBJ2-1,TRBD1,once